This record looks at one T cell receptor (beta chain) sequence and its context. It was with 60 Vbeta and 13 Jbeta primers that the PCR ran. This table comes from immunoSEQ multiplex PCR, and its TCRdb copy is limited to in-frame clones, with some not included. The table has about 130,000 clones, 65% to 80% seen once; the top ten hold around 6.3%. The CDR3 totals 14 residues. CDR1 is SGHRS, CDR2 YFSETQ, per germline. Trimming cost V 0 bases and J 10 bases; bases outside gene matches: 3. The data belong to a study of cytomegalovirus exposure and HLA in healthy donors. V usage is TRBV5-1 and J usage is TRBJ1-6; 8 positions agree with TRBD1. This sequence originates from a man aged 35-49 years in good health and CMV-seropositive. The source material was PBMCs. CDR3 sequence (DNA): TGCGCCAGCAGCTTGGGACAGGGGACCTCACCCCTCCACTTT. Protein: CASSLGQGTSPLHF.